This TCR beta chain is drawn from a study of shared clonotypes between healthy human individuals. A CD45RA-negative memory subset and a CD45RA+ naive subset were separated from the CD4+ cells. The CDR3 consists of 12 residues. V dropped 7 bases and J dropped 5 bases, with 12 bases sitting between them. Germline values: CDR1 SQVTM, CDR2 ANQGSEA. It was across several immunoSEQ plates that each subset's genomic DNA was evenly split. Produced via immunoSEQ multiplex PCR; TCRdb's table is partial and in-frame only. Among 1 million to 1.2 million clones listed, 77% were seen once. The receptor was isolated from a man between 18 and 29 years old in good health. Some clones in this sample may be carry-over from other donors' samples. Material: memory CD4+ T cells from PBMCs. Regarding subset: CD45RA-negative fraction. The chain employs TRBV29-1 and TRBJ2-1; either TRBD1 or TRBD2 may supply D (5 bases each). Here the CDR3 reads CSGDGSDNEQFF. The CDR3 nucleotides read TGCAGCGGGGACGGATCCGACAATGAGCAGTTCTTC.